Given below is one TCR beta chain in context. This sample stems from a study of blood T cell repertoires in COVID-19. Study-wide context: In each case, the material was cDNA or gDNA derived from T cells, B-cell-depleted T cells, or PBMCs.

The table came from immunoSEQ multiplex PCR; TCRdb's copy has only in-frame clones and leaves some out. The table includes about 300,000 clones, 80% to 95% detected once. This CDR3 has 12 residues. V was clipped by 7 bases and J by 5 bases; unmatched bases: 2. Per germline, CDR1 SNHLY and CDR2 FYNNEI. The sequence derives from a woman younger than 45 with COVID-19, enrolled during active disease. The chain carries TRBV2 and TRBJ2-1; 7 bases align to TRBD1. Input material: peripheral blood. The CDR3 DNA is TGTGCCAGCATGGACAGGAACAATGAGCAGTTCTTC. Amino acid sequence: CASMDRNNEQFF.